This passage covers 21 T cell receptor beta chains from one sample sequenced in a study of blood T cell repertoires in COVID-19. The table came from immunoSEQ multiplex PCR; TCRdb's copy has only in-frame clones and leaves some out. The sample holds some 200,000 clones, around 86% seen once. Sequencing was performed on peripheral blood. These receptors all come from a woman in her forties with acute or convalescent COVID-19.

Turning to this clone: Other nucleotide sequences from this sample produce the same CDR3. V is TRBV28 and J is TRBJ1-2, with D possibly being TRBD1 (6 bases). Between the trimmed V and J ends, which lost 3 bases and 5 bases, there was a span of 7 bases. CDR3 size: 12 residues. CDR1 is MDHEN and CDR2 is SYDVKM in the germline V gene. Here the CDR3 reads CASSFRGYGYTF. CDR3 coding DNA: TGTGCCAGCAGTTTCAGGGGATATGGCTACACCTTC.

The rearrangement joins TRBV5-1 to TRBJ2-5, with D perhaps matching TRBD1 (5 bases). V lost 1 base, J lost 2 bases, and 9 bases lay in between. This CDR3 spans 14 amino acids. Germline CDR1 is SGHRS and CDR2 is YFSETQ. The CDR3, as DNA: TGCGCCAGCAGCTTGCGTAGGGGTCAAGAGACCCAGTACTTC. Translation: CASSLRRGQETQYF.

V usage is TRBV12-3 or TRBV12-4 and J usage is TRBJ1-1; no definite D call. V lost 2 bases, J lost 0 bases, and 4 bases lay in between. This CDR3 comprises 13 residues. In DNA form, the CDR3 reads TGTGCCAGCAGTTTAAGCTTGAACACTGAAGCTTTCTTT. Translation gives CASSLSLNTEAFF.

This rearrangement joins TRBV28 to TRBJ2-7; TRBD2 aligns across 11 bases. Trimming removed 5 bases from V and 7 bases from J; junction bases left unmatched: 7. This CDR3 contains 14 residues. Germline CDR1 MDHEN, CDR2 SYDVKM. The CDR3 coding sequence is TGTGCCAGCAGTGTAGCGGGGGGGTCTGGGGAGCAGTACTTC. Encoded protein: CASSVAGGSGEQYF.

The chain carries TRBV9 and TRBJ1-3; 9 nucleotides agree with TRBD1. Looked up from germline, CDR1 is SGDLS and CDR2 is YYNGEE. This CDR3 is built from 16 residues. V trimming: 4 bases; J trimming: 3 bases; junction bases outside the gene matches: 8. The CDR3 loop is CASSFRTGGDGNTIYF. DNA of the CDR3: TGTGCCAGCAGCTTCCGTACAGGGGGCGATGGAAACACCATATATTTT.

This clone was counted between two and nine times. The chain uses TRBV24-1 and TRBJ1-5, with D perhaps TRBD1 (6 bases). The germline V gene encodes CDR1 KGHDR and CDR2 SFDVKD. V was trimmed by 9 bases and J by 0 bases, leaving 11 bases between them. This CDR3 has 14 residues. The CDR3 sequence is CATAGGSSNQPQHF. CDR3 nucleotide sequence: TGTGCCACCGCGGGGGGCAGTAGCAATCAGCCCCAGCATTTT.

The chain joins TRBV19 to TRBJ2-2; D possibly corresponds to TRBD2 (6 bases). Germline assignment: CDR1 LNHDA and CDR2 SQIVND (reference sequence). V was cut by 3 bases and J by 6 bases, with 11 bases left in between. The CDR3 is made up of 14 amino acids. In DNA form, the CDR3 reads TGTGCCAGTAGTATTGGAGGGCGGGCCGGGGAGCTGTTTTTT. This gives the protein CASSIGGRAGELFF.

This clone was recorded only once. The chain recombines TRBV7-9 with TRBJ2-3, with TRBD2 identical over 11 bases. The CDR3 has 14 residues. CDR1 and CDR2 from the germline V gene are SEHNR and FQNEAQ (reference sequence). With 5 bases clipped from V and 5 bases from J, the junction kept 3 bases outside the gene matches. This CDR3 is CASSLGLAGDTQYF. CDR3 sequence (DNA): TGTGCCAGCAGCCTTGGACTAGCGGGAGATACGCAGTATTTT.

The chain employs TRBV27 and TRBJ1-1; possibly TRBD1 for D (5 bases). Germline V gene sequence: CDR1 MNHEY, CDR2 SMNVEV (reference sequence). With 2 bases removed from V and 10 bases from J, the gap between germline ends came to 17 bases. The CDR3 spans 14 residues. CDR3 residues: CASSLEGWRGVAFF. CDR3 DNA sequence: TGTGCCAGCAGTTTAGAAGGTTGGAGGGGCGTAGCTTTCTTT.

The rearrangement links TRBV28 to TRBJ2-7; 7 bases map to TRBD1. The junction had 12 bases not matched to a gene; V was cut back by 8 bases and J by 2 bases. Germline loops: CDR1 MDHEN, CDR2 SYDVKM. This CDR3 comprises 15 residues. The CDR3 region has the DNA TGTGCCAGCGGCTCGCGCCGACAGGGCCCCTACGAGCAGTACTTC. It translates to CASGSRRQGPYEQYF.

J is TRBJ2-1 and V is TRBV28; D gene ambiguous. The CDR3 extends over 13 amino acids. Germline V lookup: CDR1 MDHEN, CDR2 SYDVKM. V lost 2 bases and J 6 bases, leaving 8 bases between the germline ends. The CDR3 protein is CASSLIVANEQFF. The CDR3 DNA is TGTGCCAGCAGTTTAATCGTGGCCAATGAGCAGTTCTTC. Full variable domain (rest looked up from reference TRBV28 and TRBJ2-1): DVKVTQSSRYLVKRTGEKVFLECVQDMDHENMFWYRQDPGLGLRLIYFSYDVKMKEKGDIPEGYSVSREKKERFSLILESASTNQTSMYLCASSLIVANEQFFGPGTRLTVL.

Note on this clone: At the DNA level, this CDR3 is encoded by other sequences in the same sample as well. The rearrangement uses TRBV28 and TRBJ1-2, with unresolved D. Germline CDR1 is MDHEN and CDR2 is SYDVKM. CDR3 length: 11 amino acids. V lost 4 bases and J 2 bases, leaving 2 bases between the germline ends. CDR3 amino acids: CASSSNYGYTF. CDR3 DNA sequence: TGTGCCAGCAGTTCGAACTATGGCTACACCTTC.

The chain uses TRBV5-1 and TRBJ2-3; 12 bases map to TRBD2. Germline CDR1 and CDR2: SGHRS and YFSETQ. V dropped 0 bases and J dropped 7; count of bases not matched to a gene: 3. The CDR3 covers 15 residues. The CDR3 loop reads CASSLEGLAGNTQYF. The CDR3 DNA reads as TGCGCCAGCAGCTTGGAAGGACTAGCGGGGAATACGCAGTATTTT.

The gene calls are TRBV6-6 and TRBJ2-1; 11 bases are a match to TRBD1. The length of the CDR3 is 15 residues. Germline CDR1 MNHNY, CDR2 SVGAGI (reference sequence). The V gene end was trimmed by 5 bases and the J gene end by 7 bases; junction bases not matched to a gene: 7. CDR3 amino acids: CASSDTGTGGNEQFF. The CDR3 nucleotides read TGTGCCAGCAGTGACACCGGGACAGGGGGTAATGAGCAGTTCTTC.

The rearrangement uses TRBV4-1 and TRBJ1-4; D is possibly TRBD1 (5 bases). Germline V lookup: CDR1 MGHRA, CDR2 YSYEKL. CDR3 length: 14 amino acids. V was clipped by 1 base and J by 17 bases, with 20 bases between them. CDR3 protein: CASSQVGETRACFF. CDR3 in DNA: TGCGCCAGCAGCCAAGTAGGTGAGACCAGGGCATGTTTTTTT.

The V gene is TRBV10-1, the J gene TRBJ2-1; the match to TRBD2 covers 10 bases. The germline V gene has CDR1 WNHNN and CDR2 SYGVQD (reference sequence). The J segment lost 5 bases and the V segment lost 1 base, leaving 5 bases of the junction unmatched. This CDR3 has 16 amino acids. CDR3 in amino acids: CASSEYSGRSHNEQFF. The CDR3 DNA sequence: TGCGCCAGCAGTGAGTATAGCGGGAGGTCCCACAATGAGCAGTTCTTC.

The chain links TRBV6-5 to TRBJ2-1, with TRBD2 as a possible D gene (5 bases). Trimming took 6 bases from V and 0 from J, leaving 6 bases between them. Germline-derived CDR1 and CDR2 are MNHEY and SVGAGI. The CDR3 covers 13 residues. CDR3 region: CASREASYNEQFF. DNA of the CDR3: TGTGCCAGCAGGGAGGCCTCCTACAATGAGCAGTTCTTC.

The V call is TRBV7-7, the J call TRBJ2-1; D is possibly TRBD1 (5 bases). Per the germline V gene, CDR1 is SSHAT and CDR2 is FNYEAQ (reference sequence). The CDR3 has 15 amino acids. Trimming removed 4 bases from V and 4 bases from J, with 14 bases in between. The CDR3 loop reads CASSYIAGPYNEQFF. Here the CDR3 DNA reads TGTGCCAGCAGCTACATCGCAGGGCCGTACAATGAGCAGTTCTTC.

This clone was found once. V and J are TRBV30 and TRBJ1-3; D gene unclear. Trimming removed 2 bases at V and 1 base at J, with 3 bases between. In germline, CDR1 is GTSNPN, CDR2 SVGIG (reference sequence). The CDR3 length is 12 residues. The CDR3 region is CAWSISGNTIYF. The CDR3 region has the DNA TGTGCCTGGAGTATATCTGGAAACACCATATATTTT.

The chain uses TRBV30 and TRBJ1-6, with a tentative D call TRBD1 (6 bases). This CDR3 spans 14 amino acids. The V end lost 5 bases, the J end lost 7 bases, and 15 bases lay between the germline ends. CDR1 is GTSNPN, CDR2 SVGIG, per germline (reference sequence). The CDR3 DNA follows: TGTGCCTGGGCCATTTCAGGGGACAATTCACCCCTCCACTTT. Encoded protein: CAWAISGDNSPLHF. Looking up the rest from reference TRBV30 and TRBJ1-6 gives the full variable domain: SQTIHQWPATLVQPVGSPLSLECTVEGTSNPNLYWYRQAAGRGLQLLFYSVGIGQISSEVPQNLSASRPQDRQFILSSKKLLLSDSGFYLCAWAISGDNSPLHFGNGTRLTVT.

This chain uses TRBV5-4 with TRBJ2-2; 9 bases map to TRBD2. Losses at the gene ends were 4 bases for V and 6 bases for J; bases not matched to a gene: 13. CDR1 and CDR2 from the germline V gene are SGHNT and YYREEE (reference sequence). This CDR3 comprises 17 residues. The CDR3 region has the DNA TGTGCCAGCAGCCCGGGGACTAGCAGGAGGGTAGCCGGGGAGCTGTTTTTT. Amino acid sequence: CASSPGTSRRVAGELFF.